Listed here are 23 T cell receptor beta chains from one sample, sequenced in a study of T cells expressing NK-cell markers. TCRdb re-called the 5' RACE reads; one entry per CDR3 protein, DNA not given. In all, the sample yields 200,000 to 300,000 distinct CDR3 sequences. The sample comprised blood T cells: a sorted CD56 or NKG2C T cell subset, CD4+ or CD8+ T cells, or bulk PBMC T cells (not recorded which). The receptor set was obtained from a young man in good health.

V and J are TRBV29-1 and TRBJ2-7. Germline V gives CDR1 SQVTM, CDR2 ANQGSEA. The CDR3 totals 13 residues. CDR3 amino acids: CSVDSAARREQYF.

V gene TRBV7-2 combines with J gene TRBJ1-3; TCRdb's assignment of TRBD1 cannot be checked, as there is no DNA. Germline CDR1 reads SGHTA; CDR2 reads FQGNSA. The CDR3 runs 17 residues. The CDR3 loop reads CASSLARGRDSGNTIYF.

The J gene is TRBJ2-3, the V gene TRBV20-1; TCRdb calls TRBD2, which cannot be checked without DNA. The length of the CDR3 is 13 residues. The germline V gene encodes CDR1 DFQATT and CDR2 SNEGSKA (reference sequence). CDR3 residues: CSALWRAGDTQYF.

The chain carries TRBV6-2 or TRBV6-3 and TRBJ2-7; TCRdb reports TRBD1, a call that lacks DNA to check it against. Germline V gives CDR1 MNHEY, CDR2 SVGEGT. The CDR3 sequence is 15 residues long. CDR3 in amino acids: CASSYDRGKLDEQYF.

This chain links TRBV28 with TRBJ2-3; no DNA is available, so the TRBD1 call from TCRdb remains unchecked. The germline V gene has CDR1 MDHEN and CDR2 SYDVKM. There are 17 residues in the CDR3. The CDR3 sequence is CASSFLVHMKGTDTQYF.

The chain joins TRBV20-1 to TRBJ1-1; the TCRdb call, TRBD1, lacks DNA for checking. The CDR3 is made up of 18 amino acids. Looked up from germline, CDR1 is DFQATT and CDR2 is SNEGSKA (reference sequence). The CDR3 protein is CSAKHNRIGGVGNTEAFF.

The V call is TRBV24-1, the J call TRBJ2-2; with no DNA, the TCRdb D assignment of TRBD1 cannot be verified. The CDR3 has 14 residues. Germline CDR1 is KGHDR and CDR2 is SFDVKD. CDR3 residues: CATSDPGTTGELFF.

The chain links TRBV5-1 to TRBJ1-4; checking the TCRdb D call of TRBD1 is not possible without DNA. Germline V lookup: CDR1 SGHRS, CDR2 YFSETQ. CDR3 length: 15 amino acids. CDR3 amino acids: CASSLGWGRDEKLFF. The full variable domain, in which reference TRBV5-1 and TRBJ1-4 provide the parts outside the CDR3, is KAGVTQTPRYLIKTRGQQVTLSCSPISGHRSVSWYQQTPGQGLQFLFEYFSETQRNKGNFPGRFSGRQFSNSRSEMNVSTLELGDSALYLCASSLGWGRDEKLFFGSGTQLSVL.

This sequence joins TRBV12-3 or TRBV12-4 and TRBJ2-2; TCRdb proposes TRBD2, but this gene call is untestable without DNA. This CDR3 contains 18 residues. The chain's CDR3 is CASSLAGLALTNTGELFF.

The V call is TRBV29-1, the J call TRBJ1-2. The CDR3 has 13 residues. Per germline, CDR1 SQVTM and CDR2 ANQGSEA. This CDR3 is CSVSGPRPLGYTF.

CDR3: CASSQDFHTEQFF. J is TRBJ2-1 and V is TRBV4-2. The CDR3 sequence is 13 residues long. Germline values: CDR1 LGHNA, CDR2 YNFKEQ.

This chain joins TRBV20-1 and TRBJ2-5; the TRBD1 assignment by TCRdb is unverifiable without DNA. CDR3 length: 16 amino acids. Germline lookup yields CDR1 DFQATT and CDR2 SNEGSKA (reference sequence). The CDR3: CSARRPGSVKGETQYF.

The CDR3 loop is CSVEGLAGRTDTQYF. The chain uses TRBV29-1 and TRBJ2-3; absent DNA, TCRdb's TRBD2 call cannot be checked. The CDR3 spans 15 residues. Germline CDR1 reads SQVTM; CDR2 reads ANQGSEA.

The rearrangement uses TRBV4-1 and TRBJ2-3; no DNA is available, so the TRBD1 call from TCRdb remains unchecked. The CDR3 has 15 residues. Germline assignment: CDR1 MGHRA and CDR2 YSYEKL. CDR3 residues: CASSLGGTAGDTQYF.

The chain uses TRBV29-1 and TRBJ1-5; TCRdb outputs TRBD1, but without DNA this stays unchecked. This CDR3 contains 15 residues. Germline CDR1 reads SQVTM; CDR2 reads ANQGSEA. The CDR3 reads CSVVETGDSNQPQHF.

The chain carries TRBV7-9 and TRBJ2-3; with no DNA, the TCRdb D assignment of TRBD1 cannot be verified. The CDR3 runs to 15 residues. CDR1 SEHNR and CDR2 FQNEAQ come from the germline V gene (reference sequence). CDR3 loop: CATSSYRGLVDTQYF. Looking up the rest from reference TRBV7-9 and TRBJ2-3 gives the full variable domain: DTGVSQNPRHKITKRGQNVTFRCDPISEHNRLYWYRQTLGQGPEFLTYFQNEAQLEKSRLLSDRFSAERPKGSFSTLEIQRTEQGDSAMYLCATSSYRGLVDTQYFGPGTRLTVL.

This rearrangement joins TRBV12-3 or TRBV12-4 to TRBJ1-1. The CDR3 runs 14 residues. This chain's CDR3 is CASSPGTPNTEAFF.

CDR3 sequence reads: CASSPSRFRGSPLHF. The rearrangement links TRBV12-3 or TRBV12-4 to TRBJ1-6; TCRdb's D gene call, TRBD1, goes unchecked for lack of DNA. The CDR3 is made up of 15 amino acids.

This chain connects TRBV12-3 or TRBV12-4 to TRBJ1-4. This CDR3 spans 13 amino acids. The chain's CDR3 is CASNAGGGMKLFF.

The chain couples TRBV10-2 to TRBJ2-3; TCRdb picks TRBD1, but there is no DNA to check that call. CDR1 and CDR2 from the germline V gene are WSHSY and SAAADI. This CDR3 has 16 residues. CDR3 sequence reads: CASSESWTRSTDTQYF.

This chain joins TRBV10-3 and TRBJ2-3; TCRdb outputs TRBD2, but without DNA this stays unchecked. Germline lookup yields CDR1 ENHRY and CDR2 SYGVKD. This CDR3 spans 17 amino acids. CDR3 residues: CAISESTLAGGADTQYF.

This rearrangement joins TRBV7-2 to TRBJ2-7. Germline lookup yields CDR1 SGHTA and CDR2 FQGNSA. The CDR3 is 13 amino acids. The CDR3 loop is CASSLGYDYEQYF.

This rearrangement joins TRBV7-3 to TRBJ2-1. In germline, CDR1 is SGHTA, CDR2 FQGTGA. CDR3 length: 18 amino acids. The chain's CDR3 is CASSLTGSSADPYNEQFF.